What follows are 25 T cell receptor beta chains derived from one specimen sequenced in a study of blood T cell repertoires in COVID-19. Clones were sequenced by immunoSEQ multiplex PCR, and TCRdb holds only the in-frame ones, with some missing. Of 130,000 to 150,000 clones listed, 87% were seen once; the top ten hold roughly 4%. The sample consisted of peripheral blood. These receptors came from a woman between 40 and 50 years old with acute or convalescent COVID-19.

The chain has TRBV6-2 or TRBV6-3 and TRBJ2-2; D perhaps matches TRBD2 (6 bases). The CDR3 is 15 amino acids. Trimming took 4 bases from V and 1 from J, leaving 10 bases between them. Per the germline V gene, CDR1 is MNHEY and CDR2 is SVGEGT. The CDR3 here is CASSWGEVNTGELFF. The CDR3 nucleotides read TGTGCCAGCAGTTGGGGGGAGGTGAACACCGGGGAGCTGTTTTTT.

The chain joins TRBV7-2 to TRBJ2-7, with 7 bases that match TRBD2. The germline CDR1 and CDR2 sequences are SGHTA and FQGNSA. The CDR3 length is 12 residues. After removal of 4 bases from V and 6 bases from J, the junction contained 3 bases not matched to a gene. CDR3 coding DNA: TGTGCCAGCAGCTCTACTAGCGCCGAGCAGTACTTC. This gives the protein CASSSTSAEQYF.

J is TRBJ1-5 and V is TRBV10-3; D may be TRBD1 (6 bases). The germline CDR1 and CDR2 sequences are ENHRY and SYGVKD. The CDR3 extends over 15 amino acids. V was cut by 0 bases and J by 3 bases, with 9 bases left in between. In DNA, the CDR3 is TGTGCCATCAGTGAGTCGGCAGGGGTCAATCAGCCCCAGCATTTT. This gives the protein CAISESAGVNQPQHF.

This clone appeared once. V gene TRBV6-5 combines with J gene TRBJ1-4, with 7 bases lining up with TRBD1. There are 15 residues in the CDR3. Germline trimming cut 5 bases from V and 5 bases from J; bases unmatched to any gene: 8. Germline lookup yields CDR1 MNHEY and CDR2 SVGAGI. DNA of the CDR3: TGTGCCAGCAGTCAAACCGGGACAGCAAATGAAAAACTGTTTTTT. Its translation: CASSQTGTANEKLFF.

V is TRBV6-4 and J is TRBJ1-1, with D unresolved. The V gene's germline CDR1 is MRHNA and CDR2 SNTAGT. The CDR3 is 13 amino acids. V shed 6 bases and J shed 0 bases, with 8 bases lying between them. CDR3 amino acids: CASSPHLNTEAFF. CDR3 nucleotides: TGTGCCAGCAGCCCCCATTTGAACACTGAAGCTTTCTTT.

This chain links TRBV11-1 with TRBJ2-4; no firm D call. The ends were cut back, 3 bases at V and 0 bases at J, with 12 bases in the middle. Germline-derived CDR1 and CDR2 are SGHAT and FQDESV (reference sequence). The CDR3 sequence is 16 residues long. In DNA, the CDR3 is TGTGCCAGCAGCTTTGGCGCCGGGTTAGCCAAAAACATTCAGTACTTC. Translation: CASSFGAGLAKNIQYF.

The rearrangement joins TRBV7-2 to TRBJ2-7; the match to TRBD2 covers 7 bases. The CDR3 runs to 15 residues. Germline V gene sequence: CDR1 SGHTA, CDR2 FQGNSA. V was pared by 5 bases and J by 3 bases, with 10 bases of the junction left unmatched. The CDR3 region is CASSKTGTIFYEQYF. The DNA of the CDR3 is TGTGCCAGCAGCAAGACCGGGACTATTTTCTACGAGCAGTACTTC.

The chain uses TRBV24-1 and TRBJ2-7; D uncertain. Germline V lookup: CDR1 KGHDR, CDR2 SFDVKD. The CDR3 runs 11 residues. V was pared by 4 bases and J by 5 bases, with 5 bases between. The CDR3 nucleotides read TGTGCCACCAGTGAATTCAACGAGCAGTACTTC. Protein sequence: CATSEFNEQYF.

V and J are TRBV11-2 and TRBJ1-1; 9 bases match TRBD1. This CDR3 comprises 15 residues. The V segment lost 5 bases and the J segment 0 bases; nucleotides outside the gene matches: 4. CDR1 is SGHAT and CDR2 is FQNNGV in the germline V gene. The CDR3 bases are TGTGCCAGCAGCGTGGGACAGGGAATGAACACTGAAGCTTTCTTT. This encodes CASSVGQGMNTEAFF.

V gene TRBV28 combines with J gene TRBJ2-1; TRBD2 might be the D (6 bases). The CDR3 spans 14 residues. V lost 4 bases to trimming and J lost 3 bases, with 10 bases between them. The V gene's germline CDR1 is MDHEN and CDR2 SYDVKM. CDR3 residues: CASSSGTFYNEQFF. CDR3 coding DNA: TGTGCCAGCAGTTCCGGGACTTTCTACAATGAGCAGTTCTTC.

V and J are TRBV4-3 and TRBJ1-1; D unresolved. V gave up 7 bases and J gave up 0 bases, with 24 bases separating them. CDR3 size: 18 residues. CDR1 and CDR2 (germline): LGHNA, YSLEER. CDR3: CASTASRHSLTMNTEAFF. For the CDR3, the DNA is TGCGCCAGCACCGCAAGTAGACACAGCCTTACCATGAACACTGAAGCTTTCTTT.

V is TRBV30 and J is TRBJ2-7; possible D gene TRBD1, 6 bases. CDR3 length: 13 residues. The germline gives CDR1 GTSNPN, CDR2 SVGIG (reference sequence). Trimming removed 0 bases from V and 3 bases from J, with 9 bases in between. The CDR3 DNA reads TGTGCCTGGAGTGTGCAGGGGATCTACGAGCAGTACTTC. Protein: CAWSVQGIYEQYF.

V is TRBV24-1 and J is TRBJ2-2; 9 positions agree with TRBD1. This CDR3 spans 15 amino acids. Germline V CDR1 and CDR2: KGHDR, SFDVKD. The ends lost 7 bases at V and 3 bases at J; junction bases unmatched: 5. The CDR3 spells CATRDRTGDTGELFF. The CDR3 nucleotides are TGTGCCACCAGGGATAGGACAGGGGACACCGGGGAGCTGTTTTTT.

In DNA form, the CDR3 reads TGTGCCAGCGGACAGGGGGCCCAAGAGACCCAGTACTTC. Translation: CASGQGAQETQYF. This chain connects TRBV12-3 or TRBV12-4 to TRBJ2-5, with 11 nucleotides matching TRBD1. CDR3 length equals 13 residues. With V trimmed by 8 bases and J by 1 base, 0 bases remained unmatched.

In DNA, the CDR3 is TGTGCCAGCAGCTTAGGTTCGGGGGGGAGTTCACCCCTCCACTTT. Amino acids: CASSLGSGGSSPLHF. V is TRBV11-2 and J is TRBJ1-6; possibly TRBD1 for D (5 bases). This CDR3 spans 15 amino acids. Germline lookup yields CDR1 SGHAT and CDR2 FQNNGV. V was clipped by 1 base and J by 9 bases, with 13 bases between them. Combining the CDR3 with reference TRBV11-2 and TRBJ1-6 gives the whole variable domain EAGVAQSPRYKIIEKRQSVAFWCNPISGHATLYWYQQILGQGPKLLIQFQNNGVVDDSQLPKDRFSAERLKGVDSTLKIQPAKLEDSAVYLCASSLGSGGSSPLHFGNGTRLTVT.

The genes are TRBV28 and TRBJ1-4; 10 nucleotides align to TRBD1. Germline V gene sequence: CDR1 MDHEN, CDR2 SYDVKM. The V gene end was trimmed by 5 bases and the J gene end by 8 bases; junction bases not matched to a gene: 8. The CDR3 length is 15 residues. DNA of the CDR3: TGTGCCAGCAGTCCTCCAGGGACAGGGGCGGAAAAACTGTTTTTT. Translation gives CASSPPGTGAEKLFF.

The genes are TRBV5-1 and TRBJ2-3, with a tentative D call TRBD1 (6 bases). There are 15 residues in the CDR3. Germline lookup yields CDR1 SGHRS and CDR2 YFSETQ. V was trimmed by 3 bases and J by 2 bases, leaving 13 bases between them. The CDR3 is CASSSARGYTDTQYF. The CDR3 DNA follows: TGCGCCAGCAGCTCGGCCAGGGGCTACACAGATACGCAGTATTTT.

CDR3 protein: CASSQEGGQGRQFEQYF. Written as DNA, the CDR3 is TGTGCCAGCAGCCAAGAGGGAGGACAGGGGAGACAATTCGAGCAGTACTTC. The chain combines TRBV14 with TRBJ2-7; 9 positions agree with TRBD1. J lost 6 bases, V lost 0 bases, and 12 bases had no gene match. The CDR3 totals 17 residues. Germline V gene data show CDR1 as SGHDN and CDR2 as FVKESK. Full variable domain (remainder filled in from reference TRBV14 and TRBJ2-7): EAGVTQFPSHSVIEKGQTVTLRCDPISGHDNLYWYRRVMGKEIKFLLHFVKESKQDESGMPNNRFLAERTGGTYSTLKVQPAELEDSGVYFCASSQEGGQGRQFEQYFGPGTRLTVT.

This sequence joins TRBV27 and TRBJ1-5, with TRBD1 matching 7 bases. Germline CDR1 reads MNHEY; CDR2 reads SMNVEV (reference sequence). This CDR3 has 18 amino acids. J lost 0 bases, V lost 2 bases, and 10 bases had no gene match. This CDR3 reads CASSLKPGGGFSNQPQHF. CDR3 nucleotides: TGTGCCAGCAGTTTAAAACCAGGGGGTGGCTTTAGCAATCAGCCCCAGCATTTT.

The gene calls are TRBV27 and TRBJ1-4, with a tentative D call TRBD1 (6 bases). Germline V gene lookup returns CDR1 MNHEY and CDR2 SMNVEV (reference sequence). Trimming removed 8 bases from V and 2 bases from J, with 21 bases in between. This CDR3 is 17 amino acids long. CDR3 sequence: CASALQGILGTNEKLFF. In DNA, the CDR3 is TGTGCCAGCGCCCTTCAGGGGATACTCGGGACTAATGAAAAACTGTTTTTT.

The V call is TRBV4-3, the J call TRBJ2-7; 11 bases are a match to TRBD1. CDR1 is LGHNA and CDR2 is YSLEER in the germline V gene. The CDR3 sequence is 15 residues long. The V gene end was trimmed by 4 bases and the J gene end by 2 bases; junction bases not matched to a gene: 4. In nucleotides, the CDR3 is TGCGCCAGCAGCCTTGGACAGGGGGCAACCTACGAGCAGTACTTC. It translates to CASSLGQGATYEQYF.

The genes are TRBV6-5 and TRBJ2-1; 7 bases are a match to TRBD2. Germline V gene data show CDR1 as MNHEY and CDR2 as SVGAGI. The CDR3 extends over 14 amino acids. The ends lost 6 bases at V and 7 bases at J; junction bases unmatched: 9. CDR3 sequence reads: CASSSEGGPNEQFF. As DNA, the CDR3 is TGTGCCAGCAGCTCTGAGGGAGGGCCGAATGAGCAGTTCTTC.

The V and J genes are TRBV7-9 and TRBJ1-4, with D hard to call. V dropped 1 base and J dropped 3 bases, with 6 bases sitting between them. Germline values: CDR1 SEHNR, CDR2 FQNEAQ (reference sequence). CDR3 length: 14 amino acids. CDR3 DNA: TGTGCCAGCAGCTTAGGGACTGCTAATGAAAAACTGTTTTTT. Amino acids: CASSLGTANEKLFF.

The rearrangement uses TRBV19 and TRBJ1-1; 7 bases fit TRBD1. J gave up 4 bases and V 7 bases, and 6 bases lay outside the gene matches. CDR1 LNHDA and CDR2 SQIVND come from the germline V gene (reference sequence). The CDR3 has 13 residues. This CDR3 reads CASTKTGSTEAFF. CDR3 DNA: TGTGCCAGTACCAAGACAGGGAGCACTGAAGCTTTCTTT.

The chain carries TRBV4-1 and TRBJ2-7; 8 nucleotides match TRBD2. With V trimmed by 4 bases and J by 1 base, 15 bases remained unmatched. This CDR3 contains 18 residues. The germline CDR1 and CDR2 sequences are MGHRA and YSYEKL. The CDR3 DNA reads as TGCGCCAGCAGCCTATTAGGCGGGAGGCCACCTAATTCCTACGAGCAGTACTTC. The encoded protein is CASSLLGGRPPNSYEQYF.